One TCR beta chain is described in this entry. Its target is not known. These data originate in a study of shared clonotypes between healthy human individuals. General observations from the study: As a rule, naive subsets had a larger estimated richness than memory subsets.

The CDR3 consists of 14 residues. Trimming pared 0 bases from V and 4 bases from J, leaving 9 bases between. CDR1 SGHRS and CDR2 YFSETQ come from the germline V gene. At the deep level, the assay was run. TCRdb keeps only in-frame clones here, not all; method: immunoSEQ multiplex PCR. The sample comprises about 2 million clones, 85% to 95% of which are singletons, and 0.95% to 1.5% rests with the top ten. As defined, naive CD8 cells were CD45RO-negative and positively selected for CCR7, with terminally differentiated effector memory CD45RA+ cells excluded. Source material: naive CD8+ T cells sorted from blood. The chain uses TRBV5-1 and TRBJ2-3; D ambiguous. The origin of this receptor is a man aged 18 to 29 in good health. CDR3 bases: TGCGCCAGCAGCTTGGAGTTCTCAGCAGATACGCAGTATTTT. This codes for CASSLEFSADTQYF.